This TCR beta chain was recorded in a study of blood T cell repertoires in COVID-19. Across the whole study: COVID-19 samples, acute and convalescent, were from the United States, Italy and Spain. T cells, B-cell-depleted T cells, or PBMCs supplied cDNA or gDNA.

Germline CDR1 and CDR2: SGHDN and FVKESK. The CDR3 sequence is 16 residues long. This clone appeared a single time. Profiling relied on immunoSEQ multiplex PCR, and the TCRdb table lists in-frame clones only, not all of them. The data show nearly 350,000 clones, 88% seen once. The sequence came from a woman in her 70s with COVID-19, enrolled during active disease. The chain carries TRBV14 and TRBJ1-1; tentatively, D is TRBD1 (5 bases). The sequenced material came from peripheral blood. Here the CDR3 DNA reads TGTCCCACCAGCCAATATAGGAGGGGCGGGAACACTGAAGCTTTCTTT. Translating it yields CPTSQYRRGGNTEAFF.